This TCR beta chain is from a study of blood T cell repertoires in COVID-19. Whole-study context: PBMCs, B-cell-depleted T cells, or T cells were the source of the cDNA or gDNA that made up the material.

This clone appeared a single time. Some clones are missing from TCRdb's copy, which holds only in-frame ones; the method was immunoSEQ multiplex PCR. The profile shows about 250,000 clones, 65% to 90% of them singletons. Participant ages covered roughly 18 to 89 years across around 22 US areas. Self-reported history from a screening survey and questionnaire set each donor's cohort. V lost 0 bases and J 6 bases, leaving 8 bases between the germline ends. Looked up from germline, CDR1 is SSHAT and CDR2 is FNYEAQ (reference sequence). CDR3 length equals 14 residues. This chain connects TRBV7-7 to TRBJ2-2; D is uncertain. The source material was PBMCs or T cells enriched from blood (not recorded which). The receptor was isolated from a man aged 40-49 years who had recovered from COVID-19. The CDR3 DNA reads as TGTGCCAGCAGCTTAGCCTTCGGGTCCGGGGAGCTGTTTTTT. Translating it yields CASSLAFGSGELFF.